These 27 T cell receptor beta chains share one sample of origin, sequenced in a study of cytomegalovirus exposure and HLA in healthy donors. Measured with immunoSEQ multiplex PCR; TCRdb has only the in-frame clones, and not every one. The table shows about 56,000 clones, with 93% occurring only once. Sequencing was done on a sample of PBMCs. These receptors were taken from a woman between 18 and 30 years old in good health and CMV-seronegative.

The gene calls are TRBV6-6 and TRBJ2-1; 8 bases line up with TRBD2. The germline gives CDR1 MNHNY, CDR2 SVGAGI (reference sequence). V lost 8 bases to trimming and J lost 7 bases; unmatched junction nucleotides: 7. This CDR3 region has 13 residues. The CDR3 loop is CASLGGGRNEQFF. The CDR3 DNA sequence: TGTGCCAGCCTAGGCGGGGGGAGGAATGAGCAGTTCTTC.

This clone occurred once. V and J are TRBV11-3 and TRBJ1-1; D unclear. CDR3 length equals 16 residues. V lost 3 bases and J 0 bases, leaving 14 bases between the germline ends. CDR1 is SGHNT and CDR2 is YENEEA in the germline V gene. CDR3 nucleotide sequence: TGTGCCAGCAGCTTTGATGTCGCGGCCATGAACACTGAAGCTTTCTTT. Residues: CASSFDVAAMNTEAFF.

This sequence joins TRBV7-3 and TRBJ2-3; 12 nucleotides align to TRBD2. V was clipped by 5 bases and J by 4 bases; unmatched bases: 7. This CDR3 spans 16 amino acids. Germline-derived CDR1 and CDR2 are SGHTA and FQGTGA. The CDR3 protein is CASSATLAGGADTQYF. In DNA form, the CDR3 reads TGTGCCAGCAGCGCAACCCTAGCGGGGGGGGCAGATACGCAGTATTTT. The variable domain in full, completed from reference TRBV7-3 and TRBJ2-3, reads GAGVSQTPSNKVTEKGKYVELRCDPISGHTALYWYRQSLGQGPEFLIYFQGTGAADDSGLPNDRFFAVRPEGSVSTLKIQRTERGDSAVYLCASSATLAGGADTQYFGPGTRLTVL.

V usage is TRBV9 and J usage is TRBJ1-4, with 8 nucleotides matching TRBD1. The CDR3 has 14 residues. V shed 3 bases, J shed 7 bases, and the junction held 5 bases outside the gene matches. From germline, CDR1 is SGDLS and CDR2 YYNGEE. CDR3 in DNA: TGTGCCAGCAGCGCCAGGGGGCGCGGTGAAAAACTGTTTTTT. Translating it yields CASSARGRGEKLFF.

The chain carries TRBV19 and TRBJ1-6, with TRBD1 as a possible D gene (6 bases). V dropped 5 bases and J dropped 5 bases, with 19 bases sitting between them. The CDR3 totals 17 residues. Germline V gene data show CDR1 as LNHDA and CDR2 as SQIVND (reference sequence). The CDR3 loop is CASSPWQGLGHNSPLHF. In nucleotides, the CDR3 is TGTGCCAGTAGTCCCTGGCAGGGGCTCGGCCATAATTCACCCCTCCACTTT.

The chain is built from TRBV29-1 and TRBJ2-1, with D unresolved. Per germline, CDR1 SQVTM and CDR2 ANQGSEA. V was clipped by 5 bases and J by 0 bases, with 8 bases between them. This CDR3 has 13 residues. The CDR3 region has the DNA TGCAGCGTTCGCTACAGCTCCTACAATGAGCAGTTCTTC. It yields the protein CSVRYSSYNEQFF.

This clone came up a few times. The chain is built from TRBV2 and TRBJ2-7; D gene unclear. Germline V gene sequence: CDR1 SNHLY, CDR2 FYNNEI. Between the trimmed V and J ends, which lost 2 bases and 3 bases, there was a span of 5 bases. The CDR3 sequence is 12 residues long. The CDR3 loop is CASSEWGYEQYV. The CDR3 DNA sequence: TGTGCCAGCAGTGAATGGGGCTACGAGCAGTACGTC.

This clone appeared once. V and J are TRBV11-3 and TRBJ2-2; D may be TRBD1 (5 bases). The ends were cut back, 1 base at V and 3 bases at J, with 12 bases in the middle. The germline CDR1 and CDR2 sequences are SGHNT and YENEEA. The CDR3 runs to 16 residues. The CDR3 DNA reads as TGTGCCAGCAGCTTAGTTGTAGGGGTGGACACCGGGGAGCTGTTTTTT. It codes for CASSLVVGVDTGELFF.

The chain carries TRBV5-5 and TRBJ1-1, with D possibly matching TRBD1 (5 bases). CDR1 SGHKS and CDR2 YYEKEE come from the germline V gene (reference sequence). This CDR3 is 15 amino acids long. Trimming pared 1 base from V and 0 bases from J, leaving 10 bases between. The CDR3 sequence is CASSLSGGMNTEAFF. In nucleotides, the CDR3 is TGTGCCAGCAGCTTGAGCGGGGGAATGAACACTGAAGCTTTCTTT.

The genes are TRBV6-1 and TRBJ1-5, with 7 bases fitting TRBD1. The V segment lost 8 bases and the J segment 7 bases; nucleotides outside the gene matches: 8. This CDR3 spans 13 amino acids. CDR1 MNHNS and CDR2 SASEGT come from the germline V gene. The CDR3 is CASRGQGEQPQHF. The CDR3 bases are TGTGCCAGCCGTGGCCAGGGGGAACAGCCCCAGCATTTT.

V usage is TRBV29-1 and J usage is TRBJ2-5; TRBD1 aligns across 10 bases. V gave up 6 bases and J gave up 4 bases; unmatched junction bases: 5. Germline V gives CDR1 SQVTM, CDR2 ANQGSEA. The CDR3 runs 13 residues. The CDR3 is CSVGQGRRETQYF. The CDR3, as DNA: TGCAGCGTGGGACAGGGGCGCCGAGAGACCCAGTACTTC.

The chain recombines TRBV4-1 with TRBJ2-2, with D possibly matching TRBD2 (6 bases). The CDR3 is made up of 15 amino acids. Germline CDR1 MGHRA, CDR2 YSYEKL. The V gene lost 5 bases and the J gene lost 4 bases, with 14 bases spanning the gap. The CDR3 reads CASSVRGTGTGELFF. CDR3 nucleotide sequence: TGCGCCAGCAGCGTCCGGGGGACGGGCACCGGGGAGCTGTTTTTT.

The gene calls are TRBV18 and TRBJ1-4; D is unclear. The CDR3 sequence is 15 residues long. Germline V gene lookup returns CDR1 KGHSH and CDR2 LQKENI. V lost 0 bases to trimming and J lost 8 bases, with 13 bases between them. CDR3 protein: CASSPPLTRGEKLFF. CDR3 sequence (DNA): TGTGCCAGCTCACCACCACTGACCCGAGGGGAAAAACTGTTTTTT.

The chain has TRBV7-2 and TRBJ2-1; the D gene is possibly TRBD2 (6 bases). Per germline, CDR1 SGHTA and CDR2 FQGNSA. The length of the CDR3 is 16 residues. The V end lost 3 bases, the J end lost 10 bases, and 22 bases lay between the germline ends. CDR3 nucleotide sequence: TGTGCCAGCAGCTTGGAGGGGTCGAGCTCCCACAGGGAGCAGTTCTTC. As protein: CASSLEGSSSHREQFF. Combining the CDR3 with reference TRBV7-2 and TRBJ2-1 gives the whole variable domain GAGVSQSPSNKVTEKGKDVELRCDPISGHTALYWYRQSLGQGLEFLIYFQGNSAPDKSGLPSDRFSAERTGGSVSTLTIQRTQQEDSAVYLCASSLEGSSSHREQFFGPGTRLTVL.

This chain uses TRBV15 with TRBJ2-1, with a possible D match to TRBD2 (6 bases). There are 15 residues in the CDR3. In germline, CDR1 is LNHNV, CDR2 YYDKDF (reference sequence). V dropped 1 base and J dropped 4 bases, with 11 bases sitting between them. The CDR3 reads CATSRGLEQYNEQFF. CDR3 bases: TGTGCCACCAGCAGAGGACTAGAACAGTACAATGAGCAGTTCTTC.

In its sample, this clone was seen once. This rearrangement joins TRBV5-1 to TRBJ2-7; 14 bases agree with TRBD2. The CDR3 consists of 17 residues. Per the germline V gene, CDR1 is SGHRS and CDR2 is YFSETQ. After removal of 4 bases from V and 2 bases from J, the junction contained 8 bases not matched to a gene. This CDR3 is CASSGLAGGSMAYEQYF. The CDR3 DNA follows: TGCGCCAGCAGCGGACTAGCGGGGGGCTCCATGGCCTACGAGCAGTACTTC.

The chain employs TRBV19 and TRBJ1-4, with TRBD1 matching over 8 bases. Germline assignment: CDR1 LNHDA and CDR2 SQIVND (reference sequence). This CDR3 is 14 amino acids long. Germline trimming cut 5 bases from V and 8 bases from J; bases unmatched to any gene: 7. CDR3 loop: CASSLGQGAEKLFF. Written as DNA, the CDR3 is TGTGCCAGTAGTCTCGGACAGGGCGCCGAAAAACTGTTTTTT.

This chain links TRBV9 with TRBJ1-2; TRBD1 aligns across 11 bases. Germline CDR1 SGDLS, CDR2 YYNGEE. The ends lost 3 bases at V and 8 bases at J; junction bases unmatched: 15. The CDR3 has 17 residues. The CDR3 DNA follows: TGTGCCAGCAGCGCACCAGGATTTGGACAGGGGGCGATCGGCTACACCTTC. Protein product: CASSAPGFGQGAIGYTF.

The J gene is TRBJ2-1, the V gene TRBV11-3; 10 bases are shared with TRBD2. This CDR3 spans 16 amino acids. Unmatched junction bases numbered 8, after V lost 6 bases and J lost 3 bases. Germline-derived CDR1 and CDR2 are SGHNT and YENEEA. The DNA of the CDR3 is TGTGCCAGCAGTGGAAGCGGGAGGGGGAGCTACAATGAGCAGTTCTTC. Translating gives CASSGSGRGSYNEQFF. Full variable domain (rest looked up from reference TRBV11-3 and TRBJ2-1): EAGVVQSPRYKIIEKKQPVAFWCNPISGHNTLYWYLQNLGQGPELLIRYENEEAVDDSQLPKDRFSAERLKGVDSTLKIQPAELGDSAVYLCASSGSGRGSYNEQFFGPGTRLTVL.

For the CDR3, the DNA is TGTGCCAGTAGTGCACACCCGGCCGACAGGGGCGGAAGTGGCTACACCTTC. This sequence encodes CASSAHPADRGGSGYTF. The chain has TRBV19 and TRBJ1-2, with 8 bases lining up with TRBD1. The ends lost 5 bases at V and 7 bases at J; junction bases unmatched: 18. CDR1 is LNHDA, CDR2 SQIVND, per germline (reference sequence). This CDR3 has 17 residues. Full variable domain (missing parts from reference TRBV19 and TRBJ1-2): DGGITQSPKYLFRKEGQNVTLSCEQNLNHDAMYWYRQDPGQGLRLIYYSQIVNDFQKGDIAEGYSVSREKKESFPLTVTSAQKNPTAFYLCASSAHPADRGGSGYTFGSGTRLTVV.

This clone was counted once. The genes are TRBV7-2 and TRBJ2-7; D perhaps matches TRBD2 (6 bases). The CDR3 extends over 15 amino acids. The germline CDR1 and CDR2 sequences are SGHTA and FQGNSA. V was cut by 1 base and J by 2 bases, with 12 bases left in between. CDR3 sequence reads: CASSLDSRGTYEQYF. DNA of the CDR3: TGTGCCAGCAGCTTAGATAGTCGGGGGACCTACGAGCAGTACTTC.

This clone was observed a handful of times. The J gene is TRBJ2-5, the V gene TRBV27; TRBD2 agrees at 12 bases. CDR3 length: 20 amino acids. Germline V gene sequence: CDR1 MNHEY, CDR2 SMNVEV (reference sequence). With 5 bases clipped from V and 4 bases from J, the junction kept 20 bases outside the gene matches. The CDR3 loop is CASSPLLAGGRGAVPETQYF. The CDR3 DNA is TGTGCCAGCAGTCCCCTACTAGCGGGGGGAAGAGGGGCGGTACCAGAGACCCAGTACTTC.

This rearrangement joins TRBV27 to TRBJ1-5, with D unresolved. Trimming cost V 3 bases and J 4 bases, with 7 bases left between them. The germline V gene has CDR1 MNHEY and CDR2 SMNVEV (reference sequence). The CDR3 is 13 residues long. The CDR3 loop is CASSFYFNQPQHF. The CDR3 DNA reads as TGTGCCAGCAGTTTTTACTTTAATCAGCCCCAGCATTTT.

The chain has TRBV19 and TRBJ1-5; TRBD1 is a possible D gene (6 bases). Per the germline V gene, CDR1 is LNHDA and CDR2 is SQIVND (reference sequence). CDR3 length: 16 amino acids. The V gene lost 7 bases and the J gene lost 6 bases, with 22 bases spanning the gap. The CDR3, as DNA: TGTGCCAGTAATCTGGGAGGGGGTTTATTGGGTCAGCCCCAGCATTTT. Amino acids: CASNLGGGLLGQPQHF. The full variable domain, completed using reference TRBV19 and TRBJ1-5, is DGGITQSPKYLFRKEGQNVTLSCEQNLNHDAMYWYRQDPGQGLRLIYYSQIVNDFQKGDIAEGYSVSREKKESFPLTVTSAQKNPTAFYLCASNLGGGLLGQPQHFGDGTRLSIL.

This clone was counted a single time. The gene calls are TRBV25-1 and TRBJ2-7; the D gene is possibly TRBD1 (5 bases). Germline V CDR1 and CDR2: MGHDK, SYGVNS. V was pared by 1 base and J by 2 bases, with 6 bases between. The CDR3 has 13 amino acids. As DNA, the CDR3 is TGTGCCAGCAGTGAATCAGGGCCCTACGAGCAGTACTTC. Translated, it gives CASSESGPYEQYF.

This clone appeared a single time. The rearrangement joins TRBV10-3 to TRBJ1-2, with D possibly matching TRBD1 (6 bases). The CDR3 has 13 amino acids. V lost 4 bases, J lost 8 bases, and 14 bases lay in between. Germline V gene sequence: CDR1 ENHRY, CDR2 SYGVKD. The DNA of the CDR3 is TGTGCCATCAGTGCCTCCAGGGGAAACGGCTACACCTTC. It codes for CAISASRGNGYTF.

The chain couples TRBV7-9 to TRBJ2-1, with D maybe TRBD2 (6 bases). This CDR3 spans 17 amino acids. The V gene's germline CDR1 is SEHNR and CDR2 FQNEAQ (reference sequence). Trimming stripped 0 bases from V and 2 bases from J, with 14 bases between. CDR3 amino acids: CASSLAGGPSAYNEQFF. The DNA of the CDR3 is TGTGCCAGCAGCTTAGCAGGAGGGCCTAGCGCCTACAATGAGCAGTTCTTC. The full variable domain, with the rest looked up from reference TRBV7-9 and TRBJ2-1, is DTGVSQNPRHKITKRGQNVTFRCDPISEHNRLYWYRQTLGQGPEFLTYFQNEAQLEKSRLLSDRFSAERPKGSFSTLEIQRTEQGDSAMYLCASSLAGGPSAYNEQFFGPGTRLTVL.